The 27 T cell receptor beta chains in this list originate from one sample, sequenced in a study of blood T cell repertoires in COVID-19. Profiled with immunoSEQ multiplex PCR; TCRdb holds only in-frame clones, not every one. The sample yields tens of thousands of clones, roughly 88% seen once. Input material: peripheral blood. These receptors originate from an elderly woman with acute or convalescent COVID-19.

The CDR3 region is CAWIGQGLRNEQFF. The CDR3, as DNA: TGTGCCTGGATAGGACAGGGGCTAAGGAATGAGCAGTTCTTC. The genes are TRBV30 and TRBJ2-1; TRBD1 agrees at 9 bases. Germline CDR1 GTSNPN, CDR2 SVGIG (reference sequence). CDR3 length: 14 residues. The V gene end was trimmed by 4 bases and the J gene end by 7 bases; junction bases not matched to a gene: 8.

This chain links TRBV7-2 with TRBJ1-1; D ambiguous. Germline values: CDR1 SGHTA, CDR2 FQGNSA. The CDR3 covers 19 residues. The V end lost 0 bases, the J end lost 5 bases, and 25 bases lay between the germline ends. The CDR3 loop reads CASSLAPAQVGPQRTEAFF. The CDR3 DNA is TGTGCCAGCAGCTTAGCGCCGGCCCAAGTAGGCCCTCAGCGGACTGAAGCTTTCTTT. The whole variable domain, remainder taken from reference TRBV7-2 and TRBJ1-1, is GAGVSQSPSNKVTEKGKDVELRCDPISGHTALYWYRQSLGQGLEFLIYFQGNSAPDKSGLPSDRFSAERTGGSVSTLTIQRTQQEDSAVYLCASSLAPAQVGPQRTEAFFGQGTRLTVV.

The rearrangement links TRBV30 to TRBJ2-7; D perhaps matches TRBD2 (6 bases). Germline V CDR1 and CDR2: GTSNPN, SVGIG (reference sequence). V lost 0 bases, J lost 2 bases, and 14 bases lay in between. This CDR3 spans 15 amino acids. The CDR3 sequence: CAWSVVPSATYEQYF. In DNA, the CDR3 is TGTGCCTGGAGTGTAGTTCCTAGCGCAACCTACGAGCAGTACTTC.

This clone was seen just once. The CDR3: CASSETGGITEAFF. The CDR3 nucleotides read TGTGCCAGCAGTGAGACAGGGGGAATCACTGAAGCTTTCTTT. V usage is TRBV2 and J usage is TRBJ1-1, with 9 bases identical to TRBD1. Trimming at V came to 3 bases and at J to 4 bases, leaving 3 bases not matched to a gene. CDR1 and CDR2 from the germline V gene are SNHLY and FYNNEI. This CDR3 has 14 residues.

The gene calls are TRBV6-6 and TRBJ2-7; TRBD1 is a possible D gene (5 bases). The CDR3 totals 14 residues. CDR1 and CDR2 (germline): MNHNY, SVGAGI (reference sequence). V was clipped by 6 bases and J by 3 bases, with 15 bases between them. CDR3 nucleotides: TGTGCCAGCAGGAACGGACAAGCTGACTACGAGCAGTACTTC. Translated: CASRNGQADYEQYF.

This clone appeared a single time. V gene TRBV5-1 combines with J gene TRBJ2-5, with TRBD2 as a possible D gene (5 bases). Germline V gene lookup returns CDR1 SGHRS and CDR2 YFSETQ. The CDR3 loop spans 13 amino acids. Trimming shortened V by 3 bases and J by 5 bases, and 11 bases separated the two germline ends. CDR3 DNA: TGCGCCAGCAGCTGGGGAGTGGGGGAGACCCAGTACTTC. Amino acid sequence: CASSWGVGETQYF.

This chain connects TRBV19 to TRBJ1-2; maybe TRBD1 (5 bases). The length of the CDR3 is 13 residues. Germline CDR1 and CDR2: LNHDA and SQIVND (reference sequence). V gave up 5 bases and J gave up 8 bases, with 15 bases separating them. CDR3 sequence (DNA): TGTGCCAGTAGTCCCCCGGGGGGACTCGGCTACACCTTC. Translated: CASSPPGGLGYTF. The variable domain in full, with the rest retrieved from reference TRBV19 and TRBJ1-2, is DGGITQSPKYLFRKEGQNVTLSCEQNLNHDAMYWYRQDPGQGLRLIYYSQIVNDFQKGDIAEGYSVSREKKESFPLTVTSAQKNPTAFYLCASSPPGGLGYTFGSGTRLTVV.

This chain uses TRBV5-1 with TRBJ2-3, with 10 bases lining up with TRBD2. The V and J ends lost 4 bases and 6 bases, in that order; junction bases with no gene match: 11. From germline, CDR1 is SGHRS and CDR2 YFSETQ. The CDR3 extends over 16 amino acids. The CDR3: CASSPGTSAWGDTQYF. The CDR3 nucleotides read TGCGCCAGCAGCCCTGGGACTAGCGCTTGGGGCGATACGCAGTATTTT.

V gene TRBV27 combines with J gene TRBJ2-2, with 11 bases aligning to TRBD1. V lost 3 bases to trimming and J lost 0 bases; unmatched junction nucleotides: 3. This CDR3 region has 17 residues. Germline CDR1 is MNHEY and CDR2 is SMNVEV (reference sequence). The CDR3 DNA follows: TGTGCCAGCAGTTTCCGGACAGGGGGCGCGAACACCGGGGAGCTGTTTTTT. Residues: CASSFRTGGANTGELFF.

V is TRBV10-1 and J is TRBJ1-5; TRBD1 agrees at 9 bases. There are 13 residues in the CDR3. Germline V gene data show CDR1 as WNHNN and CDR2 as SYGVQD (reference sequence). V trimming: 8 bases; J trimming: 6 bases; junction bases outside the gene matches: 5. CDR3: CASGQGIGQPQHF. The CDR3 bases are TGCGCCAGCGGACAGGGGATTGGTCAGCCCCAGCATTTT.

This clone was counted only a few times. V is TRBV14 and J is TRBJ2-1, with TRBD1 as a possible D gene (5 bases). The CDR3 is 15 amino acids. V was cut by 2 bases and J by 8 bases, with 16 bases left in between. Germline-derived CDR1 and CDR2 are SGHDN and FVKESK. The CDR3 loop reads CASSQWTKSLDEQFF. The DNA of the CDR3 is TGTGCCAGCAGCCAATGGACAAAAAGTTTGGATGAGCAGTTCTTC.

V gene TRBV12-3 or TRBV12-4 combines with J gene TRBJ2-7; D remains ambiguous. The CDR3 consists of 11 residues. Trimming took 1 base from V and 8 from J, leaving 6 bases between them. This chain's CDR3 is CASSLGGQQYF. The CDR3 DNA is TGTGCCAGCAGTTTAGGAGGTCAGCAGTACTTC.

The V gene is TRBV5-5, the J gene TRBJ1-1; 10 bases line up with TRBD1. This CDR3 is built from 17 residues. V shed 6 bases and J 0 bases; nucleotides not matched to a gene: 11. Per germline, CDR1 SGHKS and CDR2 YYEKEE (reference sequence). The CDR3 bases are TGTGCCAGCACCAAAGGGGACAGGGGTCTAATGAACACTGAAGCTTTCTTT. The encoded protein is CASTKGDRGLMNTEAFF.

The chain recombines TRBV11-2 with TRBJ2-7, with a tentative D call TRBD2 (5 bases). CDR1 and CDR2 from the germline V gene are SGHAT and FQNNGV. V lost 1 base to trimming and J lost 3 bases, with 7 bases between them. The CDR3 is 13 amino acids. The CDR3 sequence is CASSLGGIYEQYF. Here the CDR3 DNA reads TGTGCCAGCAGCTTAGGAGGGATCTACGAGCAGTACTTC.

The CDR3 protein is CASSGPYGYTF. In DNA, the CDR3 is TGTGCCAGCAGCGGGCCGTATGGCTACACCTTC. The genes are TRBV9 and TRBJ1-2; D remains ambiguous. The CDR3 length is 11 residues. Germline values: CDR1 SGDLS, CDR2 YYNGEE. V gave up 3 bases and J gave up 5 bases, with 5 bases separating them.

This clone occurred a few times. This chain links TRBV12-3 or TRBV12-4 with TRBJ1-1, with 8 bases lining up with TRBD1. Unmatched junction bases numbered 2, after V lost 6 bases and J lost 8 bases. CDR3 length equals 11 residues. In nucleotides, the CDR3 is TGTGCCAGCAGCCAGGGGGCCGAAGCTTTCTTT. Its protein is CASSQGAEAFF.

The CDR3 coding sequence is TGCAGCGTTCGGGTACTATCCTACGAGCAGTACTTC. Protein: CSVRVLSYEQYF. The chain joins TRBV29-1 to TRBJ2-7; D gene ambiguous. The V gene lost 5 bases and the J gene lost 1 base, with 9 bases spanning the gap. There are 12 residues in the CDR3. Germline V gene lookup returns CDR1 SQVTM and CDR2 ANQGSEA.

The rearrangement joins TRBV9 to TRBJ2-1; 9 bases map to TRBD2. The CDR3 loop spans 16 amino acids. Germline loops: CDR1 SGDLS, CDR2 YYNGEE. V shed 3 bases and J 7 bases; nucleotides not matched to a gene: 11. CDR3: CASSATPGTSYNEQFF. DNA of the CDR3: TGTGCCAGCAGCGCCACCCCCGGGACTAGCTATAATGAGCAGTTCTTC.

The chain recombines TRBV19 with TRBJ2-4, with 7 bases lining up with TRBD1. The CDR3 covers 16 residues. With V trimmed by 6 bases and J by 14 bases, 22 bases remained unmatched. Germline V gene lookup returns CDR1 LNHDA and CDR2 SQIVND (reference sequence). This CDR3 is CASSPREGTVKNREYF. The CDR3 DNA reads as TGTGCCAGTAGCCCACGTGAAGGGACAGTAAAAAACAGGGAGTACTTC.

The CDR3 DNA reads TGTGCCAGTAGTTCAGACGGCAGGATGAACACTGAAGCTTTCTTT. Its translation: CASSSDGRMNTEAFF. The J gene is TRBJ1-1, the V gene TRBV19; D is undetermined. Germline V gives CDR1 LNHDA, CDR2 SQIVND (reference sequence). The CDR3 spans 15 residues. Trimming removed 5 bases from V and 0 bases from J, with 13 bases in between.

The gene calls are TRBV6-6 and TRBJ1-5, with D perhaps matching TRBD1 (6 bases). Trimming cost V 6 bases and J 2 bases, with 11 bases left between them. The CDR3 runs 14 residues. Germline-derived CDR1 and CDR2 are MNHNY and SVGAGI (reference sequence). This CDR3 is CASRTGRGNQPQHF. CDR3 DNA: TGTGCCAGCAGAACAGGGCGCGGCAATCAGCCCCAGCATTTT.

Only one count was recorded for this clone. The rearrangement links TRBV27 to TRBJ2-5; TRBD1 is a possible D gene (6 bases). Trimming removed 6 bases at V and 3 bases at J, with 11 bases between. The CDR3 length is 13 residues. Looked up from germline, CDR1 is MNHEY and CDR2 is SMNVEV (reference sequence). For the CDR3, the DNA is TGTGCCAGCAGAGGGGGAACCAAAGAGACCCAGTACTTC. It specifies CASRGGTKETQYF.

This chain uses TRBV5-6 with TRBJ2-7; 7 bases line up with TRBD1. Unmatched junction bases numbered 7, after V lost 0 bases and J lost 1 base. The CDR3 contains 16 residues. Germline CDR1 SGHDT, CDR2 YYEEEE. The CDR3 DNA sequence: TGTGCCAGCAGCTTGGCGTCCGGGACAGTTTCCTACGAGCAGTACTTC. It codes for CASSLASGTVSYEQYF.

The gene calls are TRBV5-8 and TRBJ2-1, with D perhaps TRBD2 (5 bases). Deletions cut 1 base from V and 0 bases from J, with 14 bases between. The CDR3 runs to 17 residues. Germline CDR1 and CDR2: SGHTS and YDEGEE. The CDR3 nucleotides are TGTGCCAGCAGCTTGCAGTTAGCGCCGAGCTCCTACAATGAGCAGTTCTTC. It codes for CASSLQLAPSSYNEQFF.

The rearrangement links TRBV7-3 to TRBJ2-3, with 7 bases that match TRBD1. The CDR3 totals 16 residues. Germline V gene sequence: CDR1 SGHTA, CDR2 FQGTGA. V shed 4 bases and J 4 bases; nucleotides not matched to a gene: 11. The CDR3: CASSSRQGVWADTQYF. CDR3 sequence (DNA): TGTGCCAGCAGCTCTCGTCAGGGGGTCTGGGCAGATACGCAGTATTTT.

The V call is TRBV6-1, the J call TRBJ1-5; 9 nucleotides line up with TRBD1. V was clipped by 2 bases and J by 2 bases; unmatched bases: 4. The V gene's germline CDR1 is MNHNS and CDR2 SASEGT. The CDR3 consists of 16 residues. The DNA of the CDR3 is TGTGCCAGCAGTGAAACAGGGGGCGTTGGCAATCAGCCCCAGCATTTT. Translated: CASSETGGVGNQPQHF.

This chain uses TRBV19 with TRBJ2-5; perhaps TRBD1 as D (6 bases). The CDR3 runs to 13 residues. V lost 5 bases, J lost 1 base, and 8 bases lay in between. Looked up from germline, CDR1 is LNHDA and CDR2 is SQIVND (reference sequence). CDR3 DNA: TGTGCCAGTAGTCAAGGGGGCCAAGAGACCCAGTACTTC. Translating gives CASSQGGQETQYF. The full variable domain, completed using reference TRBV19 and TRBJ2-5, is DGGITQSPKYLFRKEGQNVTLSCEQNLNHDAMYWYRQDPGQGLRLIYYSQIVNDFQKGDIAEGYSVSREKKESFPLTVTSAQKNPTAFYLCASSQGGQETQYFGPGTRLLVL.